This T cell receptor beta chain was captured by sequencing in a study of regulatory T cells in long-lasting Graves disease. Library construction for TCR beta used iRepertoire HTBI primers and Arm-PCR of CDR3 regions. Each CDR3 protein is one row after TCRdb ran MiXCR on the multiplex PCR reads. The sample includes 350,000 to 400,000 distinct CDR3 sequences, 15% to 20% seen only once; the top ten take around 20%. Time point in this sample: newly diagnosed GD, antithyroid drugs for less than 3 months. From PBMCs, RNA was extracted and then used to make the TCR library. V lost 3 bases, J lost 0 bases, and 10 bases lay in between. CDR3 length equals 15 residues. The germline V gene has CDR1 LNHDA and CDR2 SQIVND (reference sequence). The sample was also reused in another study, on T cells in Graves' hyperthyroidism and ophthalmopathy.

This specimen consisted of peripheral blood mononuclear cells (PBMCs), obtained at new diagnosis, from a patient treated with antithyroid drugs. The sequence came from a woman between 18 and 30 years old with Graves disease. J is TRBJ2-3 and V is TRBV19; D possibly uses TRBD1 or TRBD2 (5 bases each). The CDR3 nucleotides are TGTGCCAGTAGTATCAGCCGGGACAGCACAGATACGCAGTATTTT. This gives the protein CASSISRDSTDTQYF.